The next 13 T cell receptor beta chains were all read from a single sample in a study of radiotherapy plus CTLA-4 blockade in lung cancer. Data came from immunoSEQ multiplex PCR; TCRdb stores just in-frame clones and leaves some out. The sample consists of about 110,000 clones, over 75% of them appearing once. Sequencing was performed on peripheral blood, taken from a patient treated with radiotherapy plus ipilimumab. Source of these receptors: a human donor with non-small cell lung cancer that progressed on radiotherapy plus ipilimumab. Some clones in this sample may be carry-over from other donors' samples.

The V and J genes are TRBV5-6 and TRBJ2-5; weak D call: TRBD1 (6 bases). The germline CDR1 and CDR2 sequences are SGHDT and YYEEEE. This CDR3 comprises 13 residues. V was cut by 5 bases and J by 2 bases, with 10 bases left in between. DNA for the CDR3: TGTGCCAGCAGACGGGACATACAAGAGACCCAGTACTTC. This encodes CASRRDIQETQYF.

This chain links TRBV7-3 with TRBJ1-2; D uncertain. Trimming took 2 bases from V and 2 from J, leaving 12 bases between them. The CDR3 totals 15 residues. The germline gives CDR1 SGHTA, CDR2 FQGTGA. CDR3 residues: CASSLGVGQNYGYTF. CDR3 DNA sequence: TGTGCCAGCAGCTTAGGGGTAGGGCAGAACTATGGCTACACCTTC.

This clone was seen more than once but under ten times. The chain has TRBV5-1 and TRBJ2-1, with 7 positions matching TRBD2. J gave up 9 bases and V 7 bases, and 7 bases lay outside the gene matches. The length of the CDR3 is 12 residues. Germline V gives CDR1 SGHRS, CDR2 YFSETQ. Written as DNA, the CDR3 is TGCGCCAGCGGACCTCAGCGGGGTGAGCAGTTCTTC. This sequence encodes CASGPQRGEQFF.

The rearrangement uses TRBV4-2 and TRBJ2-3, with 10 bases lining up with TRBD2. Germline assignment: CDR1 LGHNA and CDR2 YNFKEQ. CDR3 length: 16 residues. V gave up 1 base and J gave up 2 bases; unmatched junction bases: 3. The CDR3 DNA follows: TGTGCCAGCAGCCAAGGTCTAGCGGGGGACACAGATACGCAGTATTTT. Amino acid sequence: CASSQGLAGDTDTQYF.

This rearrangement joins TRBV30 to TRBJ1-5, with TRBD1 matching 7 bases. CDR1 and CDR2 (germline): GTSNPN, SVGIG (reference sequence). J was trimmed by 4 bases and V by 2 bases; bases with no gene match: 8. The CDR3 totals 15 residues. CDR3 region: CAWSIWAGGNQPQHF. The DNA of the CDR3 is TGTGCCTGGAGTATCTGGGCAGGGGGAAATCAGCCCCAGCATTTT.

This chain joins TRBV18 and TRBJ2-3, with 12 bases lining up with TRBD2. J was trimmed by 6 bases and V by 0 bases; bases with no gene match: 7. The CDR3 extends over 17 amino acids. In germline, CDR1 is KGHSH, CDR2 LQKENI. The CDR3 is CASSPPRLAGGADTQYF. CDR3 bases: TGTGCCAGCTCACCACCTCGGCTAGCGGGGGGGGCCGATACGCAGTATTTT.

This sequence joins TRBV13 and TRBJ2-1; D remains ambiguous. Between the trimmed V and J ends, which lost 4 bases and 4 bases, there was a span of 14 bases. The CDR3 consists of 15 residues. Germline CDR1 and CDR2: PRHDT and FYEKMQ (reference sequence). CDR3 nucleotides: TGTGCCAGCAGCTCGAGCCTGCAATTTTACAATGAGCAGTTCTTC. This codes for CASSSSLQFYNEQFF.

This clone was seen only once. The rearrangement links TRBV11-2 to TRBJ1-2; 8 positions match TRBD1. The V gene's germline CDR1 is SGHAT and CDR2 FQNNGV. The CDR3 has 14 residues. V lost 5 bases and J lost 4; bases outside the gene matches: 6. CDR3 DNA: TGTGCCAGCAGCCTAACGACAGGGGTCTATGGCTACACCTTC. This translates into CASSLTTGVYGYTF.

This clone was counted only a few times. V and J are TRBV5-4 and TRBJ2-3; TRBD2 matches 14 bases. The CDR3 spans 16 residues. The germline gives CDR1 SGHNT, CDR2 YYREEE (reference sequence). V was clipped by 4 bases and J by 5 bases; unmatched bases: 6. This CDR3 reads CASSLTSGGAKDTQYF. In DNA, the CDR3 is TGTGCCAGCAGCCTGACTAGCGGGGGGGCAAAAGATACGCAGTATTTT.

This clone was found a few times. The chain couples TRBV10-3 to TRBJ1-5; D remains unclear. The CDR3 is 13 residues long. V gave up 0 bases and J gave up 6 bases, with 6 bases separating them. From germline, CDR1 is ENHRY and CDR2 SYGVKD. CDR3 coding DNA: TGTGCCATCAGTGAGTCGGGCTCTCAGCCCCAGCATTTT. Residues: CAISESGSQPQHF.

The chain has TRBV14 and TRBJ1-5; D perhaps matches TRBD1 (6 bases). Germline lookup yields CDR1 SGHDN and CDR2 FVKESK. Trimming cost V 4 bases and J 9 bases, with 13 bases left between them. The CDR3 length is 13 residues. As DNA, the CDR3 is TGTGCCAGCAGCCCAACAATACAGGGGCCCCAGCATTTT. Encoded protein: CASSPTIQGPQHF.

The CDR3 DNA is TGTGCCAGCAGCTTAGAGTACGGTGGTGGCTACACCTTC. It codes for CASSLEYGGGYTF. The rearrangement links TRBV7-9 to TRBJ1-2; D not certain. V dropped 1 base and J dropped 7 bases, with 10 bases sitting between them. The germline gives CDR1 SEHNR, CDR2 FQNEAQ (reference sequence). CDR3 length: 13 residues.

The chain carries TRBV18 and TRBJ2-7; 7 bases line up with TRBD1. V gave up 2 bases and J gave up 3 bases; unmatched junction bases: 7. Germline V lookup: CDR1 KGHSH, CDR2 LQKENI. The CDR3 totals 15 residues. This chain's CDR3 is CASSPYGDSLYEQYF. As DNA, the CDR3 is TGTGCCAGCTCACCATATGGGGACAGTCTCTACGAGCAGTACTTC.